These 25 T cell receptor beta chains were sequenced from one sample in a study of identical twins. TCRdb reanalysed the 5' RACE reads using MiXCR and keeps one entry per CDR3 protein. Here the sample spans roughly 710,000 distinct CDR3 sequences, roughly 6.2% being singletons. Material: naive T cells sorted from blood. These receptors were collected from a man aged 18 to 35 in good health.

This clonotype was observed a few times. The chain employs TRBV27 and TRBJ2-2; 8 bases fit TRBD1. The CDR3 has 14 residues. J lost 6 bases, V lost 6 bases, and 6 bases had no gene match. Germline lookup yields CDR1 MNHEY and CDR2 SMNVEV (reference sequence). The CDR3 DNA sequence: TGTGCCAGCAGGGCGGACAGGGTCCCCGGGGAGCTGTTTTTT. Its protein is CASRADRVPGELFF.

This clonotype showed up many times. The V and J genes are TRBV27 and TRBJ1-2; D is unclear. The CDR3 is 15 amino acids. V lost 4 bases and J 2 bases, leaving 14 bases between the germline ends. Germline CDR1 MNHEY, CDR2 SMNVEV (reference sequence). CDR3 DNA: TGTGCCAGCAGTTCATCGGAGGGCTCCAACTATGGCTACACCTTC. Protein product: CASSSSEGSNYGYTF.

The chain employs TRBV18 and TRBJ2-1; 8 nucleotides match TRBD2. The V gene end was trimmed by 1 base and the J gene end by 6 bases; junction bases not matched to a gene: 8. This CDR3 is 16 amino acids long. Germline CDR1 and CDR2: KGHSH and LQKENI. The CDR3 DNA reads TGTGCCAGCTCACCACTTCTACTAGCGGAGATCAATGAGCAGTTCTTC. Translation gives CASSPLLLAEINEQFF.

About this clonotype itself: A read error may be the cause here, since a much bigger clone is one base away. The chain combines TRBV24-1 with TRBJ1-5; D is unresolved. The CDR3 has 13 residues. Germline V lookup: CDR1 KGHDR, CDR2 SFDVKD. The CDR3 reads CATSDGNNQPRHF. CDR3 coding DNA: TGTGCCACCAGTGATGGGAACAATCAGCCCCGGCATTTT.

The sample holds a few counts of this clonotype. The chain has TRBV5-1 and TRBJ2-5, with 7 bases fitting TRBD2. V lost 0 bases to trimming and J lost 1 base; unmatched junction nucleotides: 9. CDR3 length: 17 amino acids. The germline V gene encodes CDR1 SGHRS and CDR2 YFSETQ. The CDR3 protein is CASSLGPLAALQETQYF. The CDR3 DNA sequence: TGCGCCAGCAGCTTGGGTCCTCTAGCGGCCCTCCAAGAGACCCAGTACTTC.

Many counts were recorded for this clonotype. The rearrangement uses TRBV4-1 and TRBJ2-2; D is ambiguous. CDR1 MGHRA and CDR2 YSYEKL come from the germline V gene. V was cut by 1 base and J by 4 bases, with 7 bases left in between. CDR3 size: 14 residues. The CDR3 DNA reads TGCGCCAGCAGCCAAGTGGAACTCACCGGGGAGCTGTTTTTT. The encoded protein is CASSQVELTGELFF.

The chain recombines TRBV12-3 or TRBV12-4 with TRBJ1-2; D is unclear. The CDR3 length is 15 residues. With 0 bases removed from V and 1 base from J, the gap between germline ends came to 9 bases. The CDR3 DNA follows: TGTGCCAGCAGTTTAGCTCGCAGCGGTAACTATGGCTACACCTTC. Translating it yields CASSLARSGNYGYTF.

V is TRBV11-2 and J is TRBJ1-1, with TRBD1 matching 8 bases. V lost 2 bases, J lost 4 bases, and 18 bases stayed unmatched. Germline V lookup: CDR1 SGHAT, CDR2 FQNNGV. The CDR3 loop spans 19 amino acids. CDR3 in DNA: TGTGCCAGCAGCTTAAAGTACGGCGACAGGGGAAGGTTAGTCACTGAAGCTTTCTTT. Protein sequence: CASSLKYGDRGRLVTEAFF.

This clonotype has at least ten counts. The V call is TRBV4-2, the J call TRBJ2-7; 8 bases are shared with TRBD2. Germline lookup yields CDR1 LGHNA and CDR2 YNFKEQ. Unmatched junction bases numbered 12, after V lost 1 base and J lost 7 bases. The CDR3 is made up of 16 amino acids. The CDR3 DNA reads as TGTGCCAGCAGCCAAGGGGAGTTACTAGCGGAGCCGGAGCAGTACTTC. Its protein product is CASSQGELLAEPEQYF.

The J gene is TRBJ2-7, the V gene TRBV5-5; a weak D match, TRBD2 (6 bases). The germline V gene has CDR1 SGHKS and CDR2 YYEKEE (reference sequence). The CDR3 is made up of 13 amino acids. Trimming left V 4 bases short and J 6 bases short, with 14 bases between. The chain's CDR3 is CASSVRDLSEQYV. CDR3 DNA: TGTGCCAGCAGCGTCCGGGACTTGAGCGAGCAGTACGTC.

This clonotype has at least ten counts. The V gene is TRBV27, the J gene TRBJ1-1; D ambiguous. The CDR3 loop spans 13 amino acids. The germline gives CDR1 MNHEY, CDR2 SMNVEV (reference sequence). V shed 8 bases and J shed 4 bases, with 14 bases lying between them. The CDR3 nucleotides are TGTGCCAGCGGTACAAGGATCCGCACTGAAGCTTTCTTT. This gives the protein CASGTRIRTEAFF.

This clonotype was found a few times. The genes are TRBV5-3 and TRBJ2-1, with D unresolved. TRBV5-3 is given ORF status, its function remaining uncertain. This CDR3 comprises 11 residues. Between the trimmed V and J ends, which lost 4 bases and 4 bases, there was a span of 3 bases. Here the CDR3 reads CARSPYNEQFF. As DNA, the CDR3 is TGTGCCAGAAGCCCTTACAATGAGCAGTTCTTC.

This clonotype has more than one count but fewer than ten. The rearrangement uses TRBV19 and TRBJ2-1; 9 bases are a match to TRBD1. Germline values: CDR1 LNHDA, CDR2 SQIVND (reference sequence). With 6 bases clipped from V and 14 bases from J, the junction kept 8 bases outside the gene matches. This CDR3 region has 12 residues. The CDR3 loop reads CASRTRDRVKFF. Written as DNA, the CDR3 is TGTGCCAGTAGGACCCGGGACAGGGTTAAGTTCTTC.

This clonotype was observed many times. The genes are TRBV4-2 and TRBJ2-3; 7 nucleotides agree with TRBD2. The CDR3 length is 16 residues. Germline lookup yields CDR1 LGHNA and CDR2 YNFKEQ. The junction had 8 bases not matched to a gene; V was cut back by 1 base and J by 4 bases. CDR3 loop: CASSQVLADRPDTQYF. The CDR3 coding sequence is TGTGCCAGCAGCCAAGTGCTAGCGGATCGCCCAGATACGCAGTATTTT.

This clonotype was detected only a few times. The chain joins TRBV30 to TRBJ2-3; TRBD2 matches 12 bases. Losses at the gene ends were 3 bases for V and 3 bases for J; bases not matched to a gene: 10. The CDR3 extends over 17 amino acids. From germline, CDR1 is GTSNPN and CDR2 SVGIG (reference sequence). The CDR3 sequence is CAWSMSRTSGITDTQYF. The CDR3 coding sequence is TGTGCCTGGAGCATGTCTCGGACTAGCGGGATAACAGATACGCAGTATTTT.

This clonotype was seen at least ten times. The chain employs TRBV29-1 and TRBJ1-1, with a weak D call TRBD1 (6 bases). Germline CDR1 SQVTM, CDR2 ANQGSEA. This CDR3 has 13 amino acids. Trimming stripped 5 bases from V and 12 bases from J, with 22 bases between. CDR3 sequence: CSVLIGGAGKTFF. CDR3 coding DNA: TGCAGCGTTCTAATAGGGGGGGCCGGAAAAACTTTCTTT.

V gene TRBV20-1 combines with J gene TRBJ1-1; D remains ambiguous. This CDR3 spans 16 amino acids. The V end was cut by 3 bases, the J end by 4 bases, with 21 bases between. Per germline, CDR1 DFQATT and CDR2 SNEGSKA (reference sequence). The CDR3 reads CSARGKSGNGPTEAFF. The DNA for the CDR3 is TGCAGTGCTAGGGGAAAGTCGGGGAACGGTCCCACTGAAGCTTTCTTT.

This clonotype was recorded at least ten times. CDR3 nucleotides: TGCGCCAGCAGCCCGGACTTCTACGAGCAGTACTTC. Amino acid sequence: CASSPDFYEQYF. The chain has TRBV5-1 and TRBJ2-7, with TRBD2 as a possible D gene (5 bases). Looked up from germline, CDR1 is SGHRS and CDR2 is YFSETQ. V lost 4 bases, J lost 3 bases, and 8 bases lay in between. CDR3 length equals 12 residues. Combining the CDR3 with reference TRBV5-1 and TRBJ2-7 gives the whole variable domain KAGVTQTPRYLIKTRGQQVTLSCSPISGHRSVSWYQQTPGQGLQFLFEYFSETQRNKGNFPGRFSGRQFSNSRSEMNVSTLELGDSALYLCASSPDFYEQYFGPGTRLTVT.

The chain employs TRBV7-8 and TRBJ2-7; 8 positions match TRBD2. The CDR3 length is 15 residues. Per germline, CDR1 SGHVS and CDR2 FQNEAQ. Trimming cost V 5 bases and J 7 bases; bases outside gene matches: 13. This chain's CDR3 is CASSLTSGVDREQYF. CDR3 in DNA: TGTGCCAGCAGCCTTACTAGCGGAGTAGATAGGGAGCAGTACTTC.

The chain combines TRBV6-5 with TRBJ2-7, with D possibly being TRBD2 (5 bases). The germline V gene has CDR1 MNHEY and CDR2 SVGAGI. This CDR3 has 14 residues. The germline V and J ends were trimmed by 2 bases and 2 bases, with 10 bases remaining between them. The CDR3, as DNA: TGTGCCAGCAGTTACGGGTCGGGGACCTACGAGCAGTACTTC. Protein product: CASSYGSGTYEQYF.

This clonotype was recorded a few times. DNA for the CDR3: TGTGCCAGCAGCGAAGGAACAGGGGGGTTCTACGAGCAGTACTTC. Protein product: CASSEGTGGFYEQYF. The genes are TRBV27 and TRBJ2-7, with 8 bases lining up with TRBD1. The V gene's germline CDR1 is MNHEY and CDR2 SMNVEV (reference sequence). The CDR3 is 15 amino acids. J was trimmed by 3 bases and V by 6 bases; bases with no gene match: 10.

This clonotype was seen at least ten times. CDR3 residues: CASSLYDRAEQYV. The CDR3 DNA follows: TGTGCCAGCAGCCTTTACGACCGGGCTGAGCAGTACGTC. The chain couples TRBV7-9 to TRBJ2-7, with D unclear. The CDR3 sequence is 13 residues long. V lost 5 bases and J lost 7, with 15 bases in between. CDR1 SEHNR and CDR2 FQNEAQ come from the germline V gene (reference sequence).

The rearrangement links TRBV7-8 to TRBJ1-4; D gene uncertain. Deletions cut 5 bases from V and 4 bases from J, with 8 bases between. This CDR3 contains 13 residues. Per the germline V gene, CDR1 is SGHVS and CDR2 is FQNEAQ. CDR3 bases: TGTGCCAGCAGCCCGAACAGTAATGAAAAACTGTTTTTT. Protein sequence: CASSPNSNEKLFF. The full variable domain, its missing parts supplied by reference TRBV7-8 and TRBJ1-4, is GAGVSQSPRYKVAKRGQDVALRCDPISGHVSLFWYQQALGQGPEFLTYFQNEAQLDKSGLPSDRFFAERPEGSVSTLKIQRTQQEDSAVYLCASSPNSNEKLFFGSGTQLSVL.

This clonotype was counted many times. This rearrangement joins TRBV27 to TRBJ2-7, with 10 positions matching TRBD2. The CDR3 runs to 11 residues. Per the germline V gene, CDR1 is MNHEY and CDR2 is SMNVEV (reference sequence). This CDR3 is CVSGRPYEQYV. The DNA of the CDR3 is TGTGTTAGCGGGAGGCCATACGAGCAGTACGTC.

This clonotype was observed at least ten times. The V and J genes are TRBV20-1 and TRBJ2-7; 8 bases line up with TRBD2. With V trimmed by 0 bases and J by 1 base, 5 bases remained unmatched. Germline CDR1 DFQATT, CDR2 SNEGSKA (reference sequence). The CDR3 covers 15 residues. The DNA of the CDR3 is TGCAGTGCTAGAGATACCAGCGGGAGATCCTACGAGCAGTACTTC. Translation: CSARDTSGRSYEQYF.